This T cell receptor (beta chain) was identified in a study of STAT5B mutations in CD4+ large granular lymphocyte leukemia. The germline V gene has CDR1 GTSNPN and CDR2 SVGIG (reference sequence). This CDR3 has 18 residues. V was trimmed by 5 bases and J by 6 bases, leaving 29 bases between them. Controls came from buffy coats of healthy blood donors. Sequencing was at survey level. Study processing details: The detection floor for productive clonotype frequency was 2.59 x 10-5. Clones were sequenced by immunoSEQ multiplex PCR, and TCRdb holds only the in-frame ones, with some missing. Clonal size and the V and J genes are those of that table, whereas D and trimming came from the DNA. This sample yields approximately 32,000 clones, of which 88% are seen a single time; approximately 1% belongs to the top ten. Notes on this clone: Its antigen is still unknown.

Study-wide points: Top patient clones used TRBV06 genes more often: 8/27 versus 2/35 in controls.

The material sequenced was CD4+ T cells from blood buffy coats. The V call is TRBV30, the J call TRBJ2-1; maybe TRBD1 (5 bases). The receptor's source is a human donor in good health. The CDR3 DNA reads as TGTGCCTGGGAGGTGGGGCTAGAAAGTTTGGGTAAGACCAATGAGCAGTTCTTC. As protein: CAWEVGLESLGKTNEQFF.